These 22 T cell receptor beta chains were sequenced from one sample in a study of ipilimumab plus nivolumab after autologous stem cell transplantation. Some clones are missing from TCRdb's copy, which holds only in-frame ones; the method was immunoSEQ multiplex PCR. The sample lists tens of thousands of clones; 83% were seen once. Sequenced material: PBMCs, taken in a trial of ipilimumab plus nivolumab as post-transplant consolidation. These receptors all come from a male donor with diffuse large B-cell lymphoma.

The chain carries TRBV18 and TRBJ1-1; TRBD1 matches 7 bases. Trimming at V came to 8 bases and at J to 3 bases, leaving 6 bases not matched to a gene. The length of the CDR3 is 13 residues. Per germline, CDR1 KGHSH and CDR2 LQKENI. The CDR3 DNA reads TGTGCCAGCGCAGGGGGTATGGACACTGAAGCTTTCTTT. This encodes CASAGGMDTEAFF.

The rearrangement joins TRBV21-1 to TRBJ2-3. TRBV21-1 is noted as a pseudogene. The CDR3 contains 16 residues. This CDR3 is CASSLLRGQGTDTQYF. CDR3 coding DNA: TGTGCCAGCAGCCTTCTTCGGGGGCAGGGGACAGATACGCAGTATTTT.

In its sample, this clone was seen a few times. Other DNA sequences in this sample translate to the same CDR3. This chain joins TRBV20-1 and TRBJ2-1; D is ambiguous. The V gene's germline CDR1 is DFQATT and CDR2 SNEGSKA (reference sequence). The V and J ends lost 6 bases and 5 bases respectively, with 5 bases between them. The CDR3 loop spans 10 amino acids. The DNA of the CDR3 is TGCAGTGCCGGACACAATGAGCAGTTCTTC. This codes for CSAGHNEQFF.

The gene calls are TRBV5-1 and TRBJ1-2; D remains unclear. CDR3 size: 12 residues. Between the trimmed V and J ends, which lost 0 bases and 4 bases, there was a span of 4 bases. CDR1 is SGHRS and CDR2 is YFSETQ in the germline V gene. CDR3 region: CASSLELYGYTF. The CDR3 nucleotides read TGCGCCAGCAGCTTGGAGCTCTATGGCTACACCTTC.

The chain joins TRBV29-1 to TRBJ1-5, with D possibly matching TRBD1 (5 bases). This CDR3 region has 14 residues. In germline, CDR1 is SQVTM, CDR2 ANQGSEA. Trimming stripped 1 base from V and 0 bases from J, with 7 bases between. In DNA form, the CDR3 reads TGCAGCGTTGAAGGGACATATAGCAATCAGCCCCAGCATTTT. Translated: CSVEGTYSNQPQHF.

This chain links TRBV18 with TRBJ1-1; D ambiguous. V shed 3 bases and J shed 4 bases, with 18 bases lying between them. The CDR3 runs 16 residues. Germline values: CDR1 KGHSH, CDR2 LQKENI. In DNA form, the CDR3 reads TGTGCCAGCTCACCCGCGCCTTCCGGACTACCCACTGAAGCTTTCTTT. Translation: CASSPAPSGLPTEAFF.

J is TRBJ2-3 and V is TRBV2; possibly TRBD1 for D (6 bases). The CDR3 extends over 15 amino acids. The V end lost 4 bases, the J end lost 4 bases, and 15 bases lay between the germline ends. CDR1 is SNHLY and CDR2 is FYNNEI in the germline V gene. The CDR3: CASSGQGWDSDTQYF. The CDR3 DNA sequence: TGTGCCAGCAGTGGGCAGGGGTGGGATTCAGATACGCAGTATTTT.

This chain joins TRBV5-4 and TRBJ2-5, with D perhaps matching TRBD1 or TRBD2 (5 bases each). The CDR3 loop spans 14 amino acids. Germline V gene data show CDR1 as SGHNT and CDR2 as YYREEE (reference sequence). Trimming stripped 0 bases from V and 4 bases from J, with 10 bases between. DNA of the CDR3: TGTGCCAGCAGCTTGGTTTCAGGGACAGAGACCCAGTACTTC. Translated: CASSLVSGTETQYF.

The genes are TRBV7-3 and TRBJ1-1; 7 positions agree with TRBD1. Per germline, CDR1 SGHTA and CDR2 FQGTGA. The CDR3 is 14 amino acids. V trimming: 4 bases; J trimming: 4 bases; junction bases outside the gene matches: 6. The CDR3 region is CASSSTGAGTEAFF. The CDR3 nucleotides are TGTGCCAGCAGCTCTACAGGGGCGGGCACTGAAGCTTTCTTT.

The J gene is TRBJ2-3, the V gene TRBV19; TRBD2 is a possible D gene (6 bases). The germline V gene has CDR1 LNHDA and CDR2 SQIVND (reference sequence). This CDR3 is 16 amino acids long. V gave up 3 bases and J gave up 4 bases, with 17 bases separating them. The CDR3 sequence: CASSIYGGTRSDTQYF. The DNA of the CDR3 is TGTGCCAGTAGTATTTACGGAGGGACTCGCTCAGATACGCAGTATTTT.

As concerns this clone: Different DNA sequences within this sample yield the same CDR3. The rearrangement joins TRBV2 to TRBJ2-1; no definite D call. The CDR3 runs 13 residues. Germline assignment: CDR1 SNHLY and CDR2 FYNNEI. Trimming removed 7 bases from V and 4 bases from J, with 11 bases in between. CDR3 nucleotide sequence: TGTGCCAGCAAGAACCGGATTTACAATGAGCAGTTCTTC. This sequence encodes CASKNRIYNEQFF.

The chain carries TRBV6-1 and TRBJ2-5, with 10 bases identical to TRBD2. This CDR3 has 15 residues. Germline loops: CDR1 MNHNS, CDR2 SASEGT. Trimming removed 7 bases from V and 1 base from J; junction bases left unmatched: 6. Here the CDR3 reads CASTRTSGIQETQYF. The DNA of the CDR3 is TGTGCCAGCACACGGACTAGCGGAATCCAAGAGACCCAGTACTTC.

The rearrangement uses TRBV6-5 and TRBJ2-7; 8 positions agree with TRBD1. Germline-derived CDR1 and CDR2 are MNHEY and SVGAGI. V was pared by 0 bases and J by 8 bases, with 6 bases of the junction left unmatched. There are 14 residues in the CDR3. The CDR3, as DNA: TGTGCCAGCAGTTACTCAAGGACAGGGCCCCAGCAGTACTTC. Its translation is CASSYSRTGPQQYF.

The CDR3 region has the DNA TGTGCCAGCTCACCGGACATAGACACTGAAGCTTTCTTT. Residues: CASSPDIDTEAFF. The chain carries TRBV18 and TRBJ1-1; a possible D gene is TRBD1 (5 bases). Germline CDR1 and CDR2: KGHSH and LQKENI. Between the trimmed V and J ends, which lost 3 bases and 3 bases, there was a span of 8 bases. The CDR3 has 13 amino acids.

The V and J genes are TRBV10-3 and TRBJ1-6; maybe TRBD1 (5 bases). The CDR3 is made up of 15 amino acids. Trimming took off 3 bases at V and 5 bases at J, with 11 bases between the two ends. Germline V gene sequence: CDR1 ENHRY, CDR2 SYGVKD. DNA of the CDR3: TGTGCCATCAGTGAAACCGGGACCCATAATTCACCCCTCCACTTT. The encoded protein is CAISETGTHNSPLHF.

The V and J genes are TRBV10-1 and TRBJ1-4; tentatively, D is TRBD1 (5 bases). Germline CDR1 WNHNN, CDR2 SYGVQD (reference sequence). CDR3 length: 15 amino acids. The V end was cut by 6 bases, the J end by 4 bases, with 15 bases between. Written as DNA, the CDR3 is TGCGCCAGCAGAAAAGGGGATGAGATTAATGAAAAACTGTTTTTT. As protein: CASRKGDEINEKLFF.

The rearrangement uses TRBV19 and TRBJ1-6; TRBD1 matches 7 bases. In germline, CDR1 is LNHDA, CDR2 SQIVND (reference sequence). J gave up 9 bases and V 3 bases, and 11 bases lay outside the gene matches. The CDR3 sequence is 16 residues long. The CDR3 DNA reads TGTGCCAGTAGTATGGCGACGGTGACAGGGTTTTCACCCCTCCACTTT. This gives the protein CASSMATVTGFSPLHF.

This clone has just one count. This chain connects TRBV5-1 to TRBJ1-6; D gene ambiguous. Germline V CDR1 and CDR2: SGHRS, YFSETQ. Trimming took 0 bases from V and 7 from J, leaving 11 bases between them. CDR3 length: 15 residues. This CDR3 is CASSLDGSRNSPLHF. CDR3 DNA: TGCGCCAGCAGCTTGGATGGGTCAAGAAATTCACCCCTCCACTTT.

The V gene is TRBV4-2, the J gene TRBJ1-2; 7 nucleotides line up with TRBD1. CDR1 and CDR2 from the germline V gene are LGHNA and YNFKEQ. The CDR3 runs to 15 residues. J was trimmed by 8 bases and V by 0 bases; bases with no gene match: 9. In nucleotides, the CDR3 is TGTGCCAGCAGCCAAGAGACCCGACAGGGCAGGGGCTACACCTTC. It translates to CASSQETRQGRGYTF.

The genes are TRBV4-2 and TRBJ1-2; D ambiguous. The CDR3 runs to 14 residues. Trimming stripped 5 bases from V and 4 bases from J, with 14 bases between. Germline CDR1 reads LGHNA; CDR2 reads YNFKEQ. In nucleotides, the CDR3 is TGTGCCAGCAGCTCGGACCGGGGAGGCTATGGCTACACCTTC. It specifies CASSSDRGGYGYTF.

V is TRBV6-5 and J is TRBJ1-1, with D possibly TRBD1 on 5 matching bases. V was shortened by 0 bases and J by 4 bases, with 9 bases between the two germline ends. CDR1 is MNHEY, CDR2 SVGAGI, per germline. The CDR3 extends over 14 amino acids. The CDR3 is CASSYSQGGTEAFF. The CDR3 nucleotides are TGTGCCAGCAGTTACTCGCAGGGAGGCACTGAAGCTTTCTTT.

The V call is TRBV5-4, the J call TRBJ2-5; 7 bases line up with TRBD1. Germline V gene lookup returns CDR1 SGHNT and CDR2 YYREEE (reference sequence). V was pared by 3 bases and J by 0 bases, with 8 bases of the junction left unmatched. The CDR3 loop spans 16 amino acids. The CDR3 protein is CASSSPTGPHQETQYF. The CDR3 DNA is TGTGCCAGCAGCTCCCCGACAGGGCCCCACCAAGAGACCCAGTACTTC.